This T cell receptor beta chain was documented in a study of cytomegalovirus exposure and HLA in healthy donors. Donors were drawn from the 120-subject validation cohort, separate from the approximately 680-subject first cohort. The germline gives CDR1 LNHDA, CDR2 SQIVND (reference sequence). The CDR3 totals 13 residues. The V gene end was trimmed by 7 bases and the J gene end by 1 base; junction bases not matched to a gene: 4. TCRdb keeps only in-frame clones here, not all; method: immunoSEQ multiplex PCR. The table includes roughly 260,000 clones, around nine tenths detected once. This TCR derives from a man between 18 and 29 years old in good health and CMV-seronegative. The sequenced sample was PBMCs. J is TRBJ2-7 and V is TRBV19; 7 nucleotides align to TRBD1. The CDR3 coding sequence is TGTGCCAGTAACAGGGGACGGTCCTACGAGCAGTACTTC. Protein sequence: CASNRGRSYEQYF.